A single sample is the source of the 4 T cell receptor beta chains below, sequenced in a study of shared clonotypes between healthy human individuals. Measured with immunoSEQ multiplex PCR; TCRdb has only the in-frame clones, and not every one. The sample consists of about 1 million clones, about 80% of them appearing once. Sequences were obtained from memory CD4+ T cells sorted from blood. The subset here: CD45RA-negative fraction. The receptors here all came from a young man in good health.

The CDR3 sequence: CAIRRAGVTDTQYF. The CDR3 DNA follows: TGTGCCATCAGGAGGGCGGGAGTCACAGATACGCAGTATTTT. The J gene is TRBJ2-3, the V gene TRBV10-3, with 7 bases matching TRBD2. Losses at the gene ends were 6 bases for V and 2 bases for J; bases not matched to a gene: 5. From germline, CDR1 is ENHRY and CDR2 SYGVKD. The CDR3 spans 14 residues.

This clone was observed a single time. The chain employs TRBV5-1 and TRBJ2-2; no clear D. Trimming pared 2 bases from V and 7 bases from J, leaving 9 bases between. The CDR3 loop spans 13 amino acids. Germline CDR1 and CDR2: SGHRS and YFSETQ. CDR3 residues: CASSLSENGELFF. DNA for the CDR3: TGCGCCAGCAGCTTAAGCGAAAACGGGGAGCTGTTTTTT.

This chain joins TRBV6-5 and TRBJ1-4; D perhaps matches TRBD1 (5 bases). The CDR3 sequence is 13 residues long. Germline lookup yields CDR1 MNHEY and CDR2 SVGAGI. With 6 bases removed from V and 4 bases from J, the gap between germline ends came to 9 bases. CDR3 bases: TGTGCCAGCAGCTGGGGGTATAATGAAAAACTGTTTTTT. Its translation is CASSWGYNEKLFF.

The chain employs TRBV2 and TRBJ2-7, with D possibly being TRBD1 (5 bases). The V gene lost 5 bases and the J gene lost 2 bases, with 19 bases spanning the gap. This CDR3 is built from 16 residues. CDR1 and CDR2 from the germline V gene are SNHLY and FYNNEI. CDR3 in amino acids: CASSYDPAGITYEQYF. The CDR3 DNA reads as TGTGCCAGCAGTTACGACCCGGCAGGGATTACCTACGAGCAGTACTTC. The complete variable domain, with remaining parts taken from reference TRBV2 and TRBJ2-7, reads EPEVTQTPSHQVTQMGQEVILRCVPISNHLYFYWYRQILGQKVEFLVSFYNNEISEKSEIFDDQFSVERPDGSNFTLKIRSTKLEDSAMYFCASSYDPAGITYEQYFGPGTRLTVT.